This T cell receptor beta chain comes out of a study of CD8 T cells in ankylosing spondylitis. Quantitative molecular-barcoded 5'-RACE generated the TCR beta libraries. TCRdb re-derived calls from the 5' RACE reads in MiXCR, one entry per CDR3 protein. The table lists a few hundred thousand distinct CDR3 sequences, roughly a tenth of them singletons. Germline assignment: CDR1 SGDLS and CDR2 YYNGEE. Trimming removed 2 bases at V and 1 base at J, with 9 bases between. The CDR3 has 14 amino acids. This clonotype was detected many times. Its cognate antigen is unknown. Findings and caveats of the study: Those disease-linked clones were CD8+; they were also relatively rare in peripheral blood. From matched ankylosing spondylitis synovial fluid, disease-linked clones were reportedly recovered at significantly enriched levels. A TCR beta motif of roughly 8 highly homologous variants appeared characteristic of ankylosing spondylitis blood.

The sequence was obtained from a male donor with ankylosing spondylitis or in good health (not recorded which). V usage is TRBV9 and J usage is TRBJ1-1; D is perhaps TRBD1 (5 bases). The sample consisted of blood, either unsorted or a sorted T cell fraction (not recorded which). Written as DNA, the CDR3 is TGTGCCAGCAGCGTCTCCGGGGGGAACACTGAAGCTTTCTTT. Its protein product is CASSVSGGNTEAFF. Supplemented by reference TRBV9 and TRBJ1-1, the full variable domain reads DSGVTQTPKHLITATGQRVTLRCSPRSGDLSVYWYQQSLDQGLQFLIQYYNGEERAKGNILERFSAQQFPDLHSELNLSSLELGDSALYFCASSVSGGNTEAFFGQGTRLTVV.